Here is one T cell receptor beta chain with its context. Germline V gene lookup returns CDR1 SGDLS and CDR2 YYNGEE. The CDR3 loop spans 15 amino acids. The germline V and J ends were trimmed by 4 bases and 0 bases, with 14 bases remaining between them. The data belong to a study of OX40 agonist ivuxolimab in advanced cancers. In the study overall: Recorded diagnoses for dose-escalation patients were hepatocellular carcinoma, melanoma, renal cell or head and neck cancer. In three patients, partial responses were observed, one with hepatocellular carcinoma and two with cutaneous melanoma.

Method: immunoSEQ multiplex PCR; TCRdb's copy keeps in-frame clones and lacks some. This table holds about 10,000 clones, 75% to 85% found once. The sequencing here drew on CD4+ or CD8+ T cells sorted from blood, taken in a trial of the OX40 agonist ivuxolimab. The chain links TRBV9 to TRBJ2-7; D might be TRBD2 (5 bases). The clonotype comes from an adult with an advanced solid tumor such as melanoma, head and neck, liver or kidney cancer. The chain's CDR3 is CASSQDSFPSYEQYF. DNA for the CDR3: TGTGCCAGCAGCCAGGACTCCTTCCCCTCCTACGAGCAGTACTTC.